Included here is one TCR beta chain sequence, with context. Germline values: CDR1 SEHNR, CDR2 FQNEAQ (reference sequence). The CDR3 covers 17 residues. The V end was cut by 2 bases, the J end by 11 bases, with 25 bases between. This specimen belongs to a study of T cells in Graves' hyperthyroidism and ophthalmopathy. TCR beta CDR3 sequences were amplified from RNA transcripts. Using the HTBI primer set, a first-round RT-PCR was run on the TCR CDR3. Via MiXCR, TCRdb re-called the multiplex PCR reads, giving one row per CDR3 protein. The data show about 510,000 distinct CDR3 sequences, 46% seen once. The sequence derives from an adult woman with Graves' disease, either hyperthyroidism or ophthalmopathy (not recorded which). The sample consisted of peripheral blood or thyroid tissue (not recorded which). The V gene is TRBV7-9, the J gene TRBJ1-5; unclear D gene. CDR3: CASSLFRTTTLFGAQHF. CDR3 DNA sequence: TGTGCCAGCAGCTTATTCAGAACCACGACTCTGTTTGGGGCCCAGCATTTT.